Presented here are 5 T cell receptor beta chains from one specimen sequenced in a study of blood T cell repertoires in COVID-19. Profiling relied on immunoSEQ multiplex PCR, and the TCRdb table lists in-frame clones only, not all of them. Of 200,000 to 250,000 clones in the sample, 86% are singletons; the top ten hold 3.5% to 4%. Sequenced material: PBMCs or T cells enriched from blood (not recorded which). These receptors all come from a woman between 35 and 50 years old with acute COVID-19.

V gene TRBV6-5 combines with J gene TRBJ1-2, with D perhaps matching TRBD1 (6 bases). V was clipped by 11 bases and J by 0 bases, with 19 bases between them. Germline V gene lookup returns CDR1 MNHEY and CDR2 SVGAGI. The CDR3 length is 15 residues. CDR3 protein: CASSAGGQANYGYTF. CDR3 DNA: TGTGCCTCTTCGGCGGGGGGACAAGCTAACTATGGCTACACCTTC.

Written as DNA, the CDR3 is TGTGCCAGCAGCCCCCACGGAGGGATTGGGGCCTACAATGAGCAGTTCTTC. It translates to CASSPHGGIGAYNEQFF. V gene TRBV9 combines with J gene TRBJ2-1; weak D call: TRBD2 (6 bases). The V end lost 4 bases, the J end lost 2 bases, and 19 bases lay between the germline ends. The germline CDR1 and CDR2 sequences are SGDLS and YYNGEE. CDR3 length: 17 residues.

This chain connects TRBV6-5 to TRBJ1-2; TRBD1 matches 7 bases. This CDR3 spans 13 amino acids. The V gene end was trimmed by 7 bases and the J gene end by 8 bases; junction bases not matched to a gene: 10. The germline V gene encodes CDR1 MNHEY and CDR2 SVGAGI. CDR3 bases: TGTGCCAGCACCAATAGGAGGGGGCACGGCTACACCTTC. Translating gives CASTNRRGHGYTF.

The CDR3 DNA sequence: TGTGCCAGCGAGGGACAGGGAGGGATAGCTTTCTTT. Translated, it gives CASEGQGGIAFF. The V gene is TRBV27, the J gene TRBJ1-1; 9 bases align to TRBD1. V trimming: 8 bases; J trimming: 10 bases; junction bases outside the gene matches: 8. Germline V gives CDR1 MNHEY, CDR2 SMNVEV (reference sequence). This CDR3 comprises 12 residues.

V and J are TRBV6-5 and TRBJ1-6, with D unclear. With 0 bases removed from V and 10 bases from J, the gap between germline ends came to 7 bases. This CDR3 region has 13 residues. Per the germline V gene, CDR1 is MNHEY and CDR2 is SVGAGI. CDR3 protein: CASSYSGSSPLHF. DNA for the CDR3: TGTGCCAGCAGTTACTCCGGGAGCTCACCCCTCCACTTT.